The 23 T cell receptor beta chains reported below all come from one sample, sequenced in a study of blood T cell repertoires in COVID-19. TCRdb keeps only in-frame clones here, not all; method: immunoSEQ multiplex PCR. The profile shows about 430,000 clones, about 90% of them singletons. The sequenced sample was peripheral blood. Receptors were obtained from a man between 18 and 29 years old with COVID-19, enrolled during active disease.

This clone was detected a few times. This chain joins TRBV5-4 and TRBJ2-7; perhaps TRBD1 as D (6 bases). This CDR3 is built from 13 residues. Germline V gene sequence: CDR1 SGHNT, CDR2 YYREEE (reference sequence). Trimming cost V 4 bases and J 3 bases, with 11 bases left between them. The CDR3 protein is CASSLTGYYEQYF. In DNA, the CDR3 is TGTGCCAGCAGCCTAACAGGGTACTACGAGCAGTACTTC.

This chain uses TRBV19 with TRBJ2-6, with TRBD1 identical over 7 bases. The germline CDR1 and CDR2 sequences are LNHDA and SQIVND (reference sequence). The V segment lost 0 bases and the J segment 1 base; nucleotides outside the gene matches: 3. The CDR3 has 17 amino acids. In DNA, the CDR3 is TGTGCCAGTAGTATAGAAGACAGGGTTTCTGGGGCCAACGTCCTGACTTTC. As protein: CASSIEDRVSGANVLTF.

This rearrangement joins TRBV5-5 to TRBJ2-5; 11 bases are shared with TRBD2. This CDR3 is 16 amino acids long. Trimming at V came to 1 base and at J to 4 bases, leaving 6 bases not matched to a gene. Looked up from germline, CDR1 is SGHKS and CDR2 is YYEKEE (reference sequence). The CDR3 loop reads CASSLSGTSGPETQYF. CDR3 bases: TGTGCCAGCAGCTTGAGTGGGACTAGCGGCCCAGAGACCCAGTACTTC.

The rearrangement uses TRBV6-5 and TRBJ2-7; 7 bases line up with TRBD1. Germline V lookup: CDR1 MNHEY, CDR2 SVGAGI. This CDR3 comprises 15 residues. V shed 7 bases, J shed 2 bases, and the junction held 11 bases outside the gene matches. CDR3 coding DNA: TGTGCCAGCACCAGGGGGTCAGGGGGTGCCTACGAGCAGTACTTC. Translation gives CASTRGSGGAYEQYF.

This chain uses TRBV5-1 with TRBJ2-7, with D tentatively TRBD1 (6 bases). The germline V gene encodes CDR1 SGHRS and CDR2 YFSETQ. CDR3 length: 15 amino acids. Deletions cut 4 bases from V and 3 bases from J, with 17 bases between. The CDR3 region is CASSINPQQGYEQYF. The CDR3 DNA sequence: TGCGCCAGCAGCATTAACCCACAACAGGGCTACGAGCAGTACTTC.

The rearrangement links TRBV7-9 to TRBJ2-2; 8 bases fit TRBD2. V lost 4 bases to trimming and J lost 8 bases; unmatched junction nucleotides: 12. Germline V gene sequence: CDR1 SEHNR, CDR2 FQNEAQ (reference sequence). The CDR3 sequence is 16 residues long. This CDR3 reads CASSYVPGLVSGELFF. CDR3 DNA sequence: TGTGCCAGCAGCTATGTCCCGGGACTAGTATCGGGGGAGCTGTTTTTT.

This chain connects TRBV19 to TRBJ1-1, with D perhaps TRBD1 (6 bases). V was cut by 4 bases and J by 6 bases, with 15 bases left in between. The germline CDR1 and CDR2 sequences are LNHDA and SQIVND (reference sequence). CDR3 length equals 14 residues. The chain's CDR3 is CASSRDIRGPEAFF. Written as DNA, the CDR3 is TGTGCCAGTAGTAGGGACATCCGGGGCCCTGAAGCTTTCTTT.

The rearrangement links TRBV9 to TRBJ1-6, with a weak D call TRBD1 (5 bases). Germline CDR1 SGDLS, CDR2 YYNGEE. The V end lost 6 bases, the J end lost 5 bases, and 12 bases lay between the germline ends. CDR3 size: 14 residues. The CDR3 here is CASNPGGDNSPLHF. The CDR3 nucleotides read TGTGCCAGCAACCCCGGGGGGGATAATTCACCCCTCCACTTT. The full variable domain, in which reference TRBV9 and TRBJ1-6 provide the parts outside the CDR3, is DSGVTQTPKHLITATGQRVTLRCSPRSGDLSVYWYQQSLDQGLQFLIQYYNGEERAKGNILERFSAQQFPDLHSELNLSSLELGDSALYFCASNPGGDNSPLHFGNGTRLTVT.

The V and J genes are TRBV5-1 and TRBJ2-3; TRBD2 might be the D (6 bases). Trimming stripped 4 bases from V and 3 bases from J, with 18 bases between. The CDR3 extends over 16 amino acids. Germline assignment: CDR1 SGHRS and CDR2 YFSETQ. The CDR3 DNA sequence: TGCGCCAGCAGCGGGCCGGGTTCTGGGGGGACAGATACGCAGTATTTT. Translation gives CASSGPGSGGTDTQYF. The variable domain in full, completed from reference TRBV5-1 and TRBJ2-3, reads KAGVTQTPRYLIKTRGQQVTLSCSPISGHRSVSWYQQTPGQGLQFLFEYFSETQRNKGNFPGRFSGRQFSNSRSEMNVSTLELGDSALYLCASSGPGSGGTDTQYFGPGTRLTVL.

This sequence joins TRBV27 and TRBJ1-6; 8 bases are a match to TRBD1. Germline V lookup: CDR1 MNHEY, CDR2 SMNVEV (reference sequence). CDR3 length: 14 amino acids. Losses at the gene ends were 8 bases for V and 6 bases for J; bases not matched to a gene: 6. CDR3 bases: TGTGCCAGCCACGCAGGGGGCTTTAATTCACCCCTCCACTTT. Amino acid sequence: CASHAGGFNSPLHF.

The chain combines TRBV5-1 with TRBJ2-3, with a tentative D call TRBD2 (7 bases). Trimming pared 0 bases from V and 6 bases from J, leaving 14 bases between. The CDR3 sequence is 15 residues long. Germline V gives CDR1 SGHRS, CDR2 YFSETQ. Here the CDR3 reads CASSLEGRGGDTQYF. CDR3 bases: TGCGCCAGCAGCTTGGAGGGCAGGGGAGGGGATACGCAGTATTTT.

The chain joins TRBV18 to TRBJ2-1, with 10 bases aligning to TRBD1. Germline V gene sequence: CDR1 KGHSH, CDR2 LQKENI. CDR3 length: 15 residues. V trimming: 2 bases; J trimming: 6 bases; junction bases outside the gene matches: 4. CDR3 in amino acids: CASSPDRGRGNEQFF. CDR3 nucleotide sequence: TGTGCCAGCTCACCAGACAGGGGGCGAGGCAATGAGCAGTTCTTC.

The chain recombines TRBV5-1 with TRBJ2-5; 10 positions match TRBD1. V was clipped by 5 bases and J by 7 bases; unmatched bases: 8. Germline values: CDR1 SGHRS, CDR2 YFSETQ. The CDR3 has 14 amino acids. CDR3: CASRPDRGRGTQYF. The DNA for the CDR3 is TGCGCCAGCAGACCCGACAGGGGGCGCGGGACCCAGTACTTC.

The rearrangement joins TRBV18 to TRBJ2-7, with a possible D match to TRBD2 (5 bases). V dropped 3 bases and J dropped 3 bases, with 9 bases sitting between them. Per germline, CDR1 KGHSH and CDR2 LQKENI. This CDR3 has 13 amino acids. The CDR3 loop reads CASSPSGVYEQYF. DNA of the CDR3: TGTGCCAGCTCACCCTCCGGGGTCTACGAGCAGTACTTC.

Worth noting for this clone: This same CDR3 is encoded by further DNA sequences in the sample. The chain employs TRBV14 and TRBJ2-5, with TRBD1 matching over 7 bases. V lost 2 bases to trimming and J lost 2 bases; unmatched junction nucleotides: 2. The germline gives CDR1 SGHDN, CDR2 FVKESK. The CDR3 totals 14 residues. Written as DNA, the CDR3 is TGTGCCAGCAGCCAAAACAGGGGTCAAGAGACCCAGTACTTC. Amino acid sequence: CASSQNRGQETQYF.

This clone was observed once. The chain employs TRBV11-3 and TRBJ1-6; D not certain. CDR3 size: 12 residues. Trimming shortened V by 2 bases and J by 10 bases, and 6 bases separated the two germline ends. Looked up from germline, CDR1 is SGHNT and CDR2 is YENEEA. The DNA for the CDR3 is TGTGCCAGCAGCTTAAGGAGATCACCCCTCCACTTT. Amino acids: CASSLRRSPLHF.

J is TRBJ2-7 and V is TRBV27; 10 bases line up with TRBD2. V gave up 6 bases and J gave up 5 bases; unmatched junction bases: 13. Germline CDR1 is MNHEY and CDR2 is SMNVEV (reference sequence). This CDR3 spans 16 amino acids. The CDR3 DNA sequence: TGTGCCAGCAGCCCGAGGGAGCGGGAGGGCCTACACGAGCAGTACTTC. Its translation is CASSPREREGLHEQYF.

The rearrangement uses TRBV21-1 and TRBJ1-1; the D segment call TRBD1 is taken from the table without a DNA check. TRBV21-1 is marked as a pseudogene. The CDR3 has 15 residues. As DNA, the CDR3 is TGTGCCAGCAGCAAGTGGGGGCCAGAGAACACTGAAGCTTTCTTT. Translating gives CASSKWGPENTEAFF.

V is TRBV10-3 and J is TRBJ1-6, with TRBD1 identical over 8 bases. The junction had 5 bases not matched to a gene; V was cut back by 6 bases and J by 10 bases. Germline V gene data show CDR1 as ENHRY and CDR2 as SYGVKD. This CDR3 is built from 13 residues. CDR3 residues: CAISGQGDSPLHF. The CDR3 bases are TGTGCCATCAGCGGACAGGGAGACTCACCCCTCCACTTT.

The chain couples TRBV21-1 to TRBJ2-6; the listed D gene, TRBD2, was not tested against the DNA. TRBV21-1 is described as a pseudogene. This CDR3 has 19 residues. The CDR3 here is CASSKLLPSGFSGANVLTF. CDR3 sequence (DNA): TGTGCCAGCAGCAAATTGCTCCCTAGCGGGTTTTCTGGGGCCAACGTCCTGACTTTC.

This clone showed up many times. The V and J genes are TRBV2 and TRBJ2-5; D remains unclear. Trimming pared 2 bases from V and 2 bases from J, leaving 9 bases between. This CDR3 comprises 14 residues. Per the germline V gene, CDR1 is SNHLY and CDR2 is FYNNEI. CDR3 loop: CASSEYTSQETQYF. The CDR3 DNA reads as TGTGCCAGCAGTGAATACACCAGTCAAGAGACCCAGTACTTC. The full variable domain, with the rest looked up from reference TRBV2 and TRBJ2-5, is EPEVTQTPSHQVTQMGQEVILRCVPISNHLYFYWYRQILGQKVEFLVSFYNNEISEKSEIFDDQFSVERPDGSNFTLKIRSTKLEDSAMYFCASSEYTSQETQYFGPGTRLLVL.

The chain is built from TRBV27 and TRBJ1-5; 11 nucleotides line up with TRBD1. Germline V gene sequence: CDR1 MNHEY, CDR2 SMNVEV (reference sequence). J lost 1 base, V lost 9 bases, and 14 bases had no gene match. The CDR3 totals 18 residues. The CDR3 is CARNRGDRGRVSNQPQHF. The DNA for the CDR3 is TGTGCCAGAAACCGAGGGGACAGGGGGAGAGTAAGCAATCAGCCCCAGCATTTT.

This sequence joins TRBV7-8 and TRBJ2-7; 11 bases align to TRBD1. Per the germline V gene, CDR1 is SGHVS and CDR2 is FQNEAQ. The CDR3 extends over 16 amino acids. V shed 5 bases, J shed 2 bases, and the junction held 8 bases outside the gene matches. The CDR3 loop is CASSPIMGQGAYEQYF. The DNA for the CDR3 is TGTGCCAGCAGCCCAATAATGGGACAGGGGGCCTACGAGCAGTACTTC.